The 12 T cell receptor beta chains listed next were all sequenced from one sample in a study of cytomegalovirus exposure and HLA in healthy donors. 13 Jbeta primers and 60 Vbeta primers were used for the PCR. Profiled with immunoSEQ multiplex PCR; TCRdb holds only in-frame clones, not every one. The sample yields under 150,000 clones, roughly two thirds seen once. The sequencing input was PBMCs. These receptors all stem from a man younger than 35 in good health and CMV-seropositive.

The rearrangement links TRBV2 to TRBJ2-2; 8 nucleotides agree with TRBD1. V shed 6 bases, J shed 4 bases, and the junction held 4 bases outside the gene matches. CDR3 size: 14 residues. From germline, CDR1 is SNHLY and CDR2 FYNNEI. CDR3: CASRWTGTTGELFF. CDR3 in DNA: TGTGCCAGCAGGTGGACAGGGACCACCGGGGAGCTGTTTTTT.

The rearrangement joins TRBV10-1 to TRBJ2-2; D might be TRBD1 (6 bases). The CDR3 is 15 amino acids. Germline loops: CDR1 WNHNN, CDR2 SYGVQD (reference sequence). The germline V and J ends were trimmed by 6 bases and 2 bases, with 13 bases remaining between them. The CDR3 sequence is CASSPGTHNTGELFF. CDR3 nucleotides: TGCGCCAGCAGCCCCGGGACACACAACACCGGGGAGCTGTTTTTT.

This clone was detected a few times. This sequence joins TRBV7-9 and TRBJ1-2; no reliable D call. Germline-derived CDR1 and CDR2 are SEHNR and FQNEAQ (reference sequence). This CDR3 spans 11 amino acids. V shed 3 bases and J shed 7 bases, with 6 bases lying between them. CDR3 in DNA: TGTGCCAGCAGCTTCCCCCGTGGCTACACCTTC. It encodes CASSFPRGYTF.

The genes are TRBV6-1 and TRBJ2-7, with TRBD1 matching 9 bases. Trimming removed 6 bases from V and 3 bases from J; junction bases left unmatched: 6. The CDR3 contains 14 residues. Germline CDR1 is MNHNS and CDR2 is SASEGT. The CDR3 reads CASSPTGGFYEQYF. In DNA form, the CDR3 reads TGTGCCAGCAGCCCAACAGGGGGCTTCTACGAGCAGTACTTC.

V is TRBV30 and J is TRBJ1-6; no clear D gene. CDR3 length: 12 amino acids. The V and J ends lost 2 bases and 14 bases respectively, with 13 bases between them. The germline V gene encodes CDR1 GTSNPN and CDR2 SVGIG (reference sequence). The CDR3 region is CAWSSRFGTLHF. Written as DNA, the CDR3 is TGTGCCTGGAGTTCCCGGTTTGGTACCCTCCACTTT.

This chain links TRBV7-9 with TRBJ1-6; the match to TRBD1 covers 9 bases. Germline lookup yields CDR1 SEHNR and CDR2 FQNEAQ (reference sequence). The CDR3 spans 15 residues. The V segment lost 5 bases and the J segment 7 bases; nucleotides outside the gene matches: 6. The CDR3 is CASSPGTGRNSPLHF. CDR3 bases: TGTGCCAGCAGCCCCGGGACAGGGAGGAATTCACCCCTCCACTTT.

The chain links TRBV11-2 to TRBJ2-7; TRBD2 matches 9 bases. The junction had 5 bases not matched to a gene; V was cut back by 5 bases and J by 3 bases. Germline V lookup: CDR1 SGHAT, CDR2 FQNNGV. The CDR3 runs 14 residues. As DNA, the CDR3 is TGTGCCAGCAGCACGGGACTAGCCCACTACGAGCAGTACTTC. This encodes CASSTGLAHYEQYF. Using reference TRBV11-2 and TRBJ2-7 for the parts outside the CDR3, the full variable domain is EAGVAQSPRYKIIEKRQSVAFWCNPISGHATLYWYQQILGQGPKLLIQFQNNGVVDDSQLPKDRFSAERLKGVDSTLKIQPAKLEDSAVYLCASSTGLAHYEQYFGPGTRLTVT.

This clone was observed a single time. The J gene is TRBJ2-7, the V gene TRBV6-1; the match to TRBD1 covers 8 bases. Germline CDR1 reads MNHNS; CDR2 reads SASEGT. Trimming at V came to 4 bases and at J to 6 bases, leaving 2 bases not matched to a gene. The CDR3 is 12 residues long. CDR3 nucleotides: TGTGCCAGCAGTGCAACAGGGGGCGAGCAGTACGTC. It is translated as CASSATGGEQYV.

The V gene is TRBV5-1, the J gene TRBJ2-1; weak D call: TRBD1 (7 bases). The germline V gene has CDR1 SGHRS and CDR2 YFSETQ. The ends were cut back, 7 bases at V and 7 bases at J, with 21 bases in the middle. This CDR3 region has 15 residues. In DNA form, the CDR3 reads TGCGCCAGCCATCTCCCAGGGGGGCCGTTTAATGAGCAGTTCTTC. Its protein is CASHLPGGPFNEQFF. Full variable domain (remainder filled in from reference TRBV5-1 and TRBJ2-1): KAGVTQTPRYLIKTRGQQVTLSCSPISGHRSVSWYQQTPGQGLQFLFEYFSETQRNKGNFPGRFSGRQFSNSRSEMNVSTLELGDSALYLCASHLPGGPFNEQFFGPGTRLTVL.

J is TRBJ2-3 and V is TRBV7-9; a weak D match, TRBD1 (6 bases). The germline CDR1 and CDR2 sequences are SEHNR and FQNEAQ (reference sequence). The CDR3 is made up of 15 amino acids. The V end was cut by 4 bases, the J end by 4 bases, with 15 bases between. The CDR3 here is CASSSRGSAADTQYF. CDR3 nucleotides: TGTGCCAGCAGCTCCAGGGGTAGCGCGGCAGATACGCAGTATTTT.

The J gene is TRBJ1-1, the V gene TRBV30, with D unclear. The CDR3 extends over 15 amino acids. V was pared by 0 bases and J by 3 bases, with 14 bases between. The germline CDR1 and CDR2 sequences are GTSNPN and SVGIG (reference sequence). The CDR3 loop is CAWSVAIRRDTEAFF. The DNA for the CDR3 is TGTGCCTGGAGTGTCGCTATACGTCGGGACACTGAAGCTTTCTTT.

This chain connects TRBV2 to TRBJ2-2; no clear D gene. The CDR3 loop spans 11 amino acids. V was trimmed by 8 bases and J by 6 bases, leaving 7 bases between them. Germline V lookup: CDR1 SNHLY, CDR2 FYNNEI. CDR3 nucleotide sequence: TGTGCCAGCTTCCGTTCCGGGGAGCTGTTTTTT. Translating gives CASFRSGELFF.